The T cell receptor beta chain under discussion was sequenced for a study of shared T cell receptors in the human thymus. The CDR3 is 15 residues long. CDR1 MNHEY and CDR2 SVGAGI come from the germline V gene. V gave up 5 bases and J gave up 8 bases; unmatched junction bases: 13. The protocol was immunoSEQ multiplex PCR, while the TCRdb copy is restricted to in-frame clones and leaves out a portion. The profile shows approximately 730,000 clones, roughly 88% of them singletons. Separately, the same data were catalogued under a study of human thymus T cells. That publication notes: It was from resections taken during corrective heart surgery that the thymus tissue came. Related research described thymic repertoires that were highly overlapping among unrelated individuals.

The TCR was taken from a girl in the first two years of life with a congenital heart defect. This chain joins TRBV6-5 and TRBJ1-1; 8 nucleotides match TRBD1. Input material: thymocytes. CDR3 protein: CASSRPRTGSGEAFF. In nucleotides, the CDR3 is TGTGCCAGCAGTCGCCCCCGGACAGGGAGCGGGGAAGCTTTCTTT.